This T cell receptor (beta chain) is drawn from a study of shared clonotypes between healthy human individuals. Notes on this clone: Its antigen is undetermined.

Sequenced by immunoSEQ multiplex PCR; TCRdb stores in-frame clones only, minus some. The table has roughly 480,000 clones, 70% to 85% seen once; the top ten hold less than 15%. The CDR3 is 13 residues long. Deletions cut 6 bases from V and 3 bases from J, with 9 bases between. Germline V gives CDR1 LNHDA, CDR2 SQIVND (reference sequence). Findings and limits, study-wide: Donor clonotype sharing was expected to depend on sequencing depth. It was only blood that was sampled, and tissue repertoires likely differ.

V gene TRBV19 combines with J gene TRBJ2-1; D is unresolved. Sequenced material: PBMCs. The clonotype comes from a woman in her forties in good health. Some clones in this sample may be carry-over from other donors' samples. The CDR3 DNA reads TGTGCCAGTAGCAACTGGATCTACAATGAGCAGTTCTTC. This encodes CASSNWIYNEQFF.